The present T cell receptor beta chain was sequenced within a study of blood T cell repertoires in COVID-19. Overall study context: Researchers got acute and convalescent COVID-19 samples from the United States, Italy and Spain.

Seattle-derived patients entered the study during active infection and were followed longitudinally. The CDR3 consists of 17 residues. Per the germline V gene, CDR1 is GTSNPN and CDR2 is SVGIG (reference sequence). Trimming took 0 bases from V and 2 from J; bases not matched to a gene: 11. The method was immunoSEQ multiplex PCR; TCRdb's version includes in-frame clones alone and lacks a portion of them. The sample yields some 260,000 clones, 88% seen once. The TCR originated in a woman under 40 with COVID-19, enrolled during active disease. V and J are TRBV30 and TRBJ2-5; TRBD2 matches at 8 bases. The sample taken for sequencing was peripheral blood. CDR3 residues: CAWSVLILAGFQETQYF. CDR3 DNA: TGTGCCTGGAGTGTTCTTATTCTAGCGGGCTTTCAAGAGACCCAGTACTTC.